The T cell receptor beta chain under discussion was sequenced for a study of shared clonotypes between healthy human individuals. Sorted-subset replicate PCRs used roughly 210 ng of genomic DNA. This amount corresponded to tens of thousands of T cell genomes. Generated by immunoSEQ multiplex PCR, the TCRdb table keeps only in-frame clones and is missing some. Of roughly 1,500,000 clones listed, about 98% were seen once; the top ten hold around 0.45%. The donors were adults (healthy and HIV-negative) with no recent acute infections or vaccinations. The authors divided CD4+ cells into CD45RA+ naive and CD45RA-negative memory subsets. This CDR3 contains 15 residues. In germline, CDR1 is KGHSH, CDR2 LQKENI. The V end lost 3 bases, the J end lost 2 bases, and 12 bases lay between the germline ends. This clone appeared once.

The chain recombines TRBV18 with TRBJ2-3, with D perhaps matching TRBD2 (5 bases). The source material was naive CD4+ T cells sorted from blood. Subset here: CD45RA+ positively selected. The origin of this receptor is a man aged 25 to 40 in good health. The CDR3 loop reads CASSPERLNTDTQYF. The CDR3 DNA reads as TGTGCCAGCTCACCTGAGCGGCTTAACACAGATACGCAGTATTTT.